The 5 T cell receptor beta chains below all came from one sample that was sequenced in a study of type 1 regulatory T cells. TCRdb processed the reads anew with MiXCR; each CDR3 protein has one entry. The table records around 65,000 distinct CDR3 sequences, 45% to 50% of them present only once. Antigen specificity for these receptors is unknown. What was sequenced was cultured non-Tr1 T cells, either the whole culture or a sorted T cell fraction (not recorded which). All receptors come from a human donor in good health.

This clonotype was picked up a small number of times. The V gene is TRBV3-1, the J gene TRBJ1-2, with 7 bases fitting TRBD1. Germline values: CDR1 LGHDT, CDR2 YNNKEL (reference sequence). The V segment lost 5 bases and the J segment 3 bases; nucleotides outside the gene matches: 3. This CDR3 is 13 amino acids long. CDR3 in DNA: TGTGCCAGCAGCAGGGGGCTGGACTATGGCTACACCTTC. Translated: CASSRGLDYGYTF.

The rearrangement links TRBV20-1 to TRBJ2-7; TRBD1 agrees at 7 bases. The germline CDR1 and CDR2 sequences are DFQATT and SNEGSKA (reference sequence). The CDR3 has 13 residues. The trim removed 1 base at V and 6 bases at J, leaving 6 bases unmatched. This CDR3 is CSARAGGNGEQYF. The DNA for the CDR3 is TGCAGTGCTAGAGCAGGGGGAAACGGCGAGCAGTACTTC.

This clonotype was found a few times. The rearrangement joins TRBV4-2 to TRBJ1-2; TRBD1 matches 9 bases. CDR3 length: 18 amino acids. Germline V gives CDR1 LGHNA, CDR2 YNFKEQ. V lost 0 bases, J lost 4 bases, and 12 bases stayed unmatched. CDR3 DNA sequence: TGTGCCAGCAGCCAAGATGAGGGGGTACAGGGGGCAATCTATGGCTACACCTTC. Protein product: CASSQDEGVQGAIYGYTF.

V and J are TRBV12-3 or TRBV12-4 and TRBJ2-1, with D perhaps matching TRBD2 (5 bases). V lost 1 base and J lost 6, with 7 bases in between. The length of the CDR3 is 13 residues. CDR3 sequence (DNA): TGTGCCAGCAGTTTAGGCGGGCCCAATGAGCAGTTCTTC. Amino acids: CASSLGGPNEQFF.

There are a few counts of this clonotype. CDR3 DNA sequence: TGTGCCAGCGGGGTAAAAGAGACCCAGTACTTC. Translated: CASGVKETQYF. V is TRBV6-6 and J is TRBJ2-5; no clear D. The germline V gene has CDR1 MNHNY and CDR2 SVGAGI (reference sequence). The CDR3 is 11 residues long. The V gene lost 8 bases and the J gene lost 3 bases, with 7 bases spanning the gap.